Reported below is one TCR beta chain. As yet, its antigen is unknown. TCRdb analysed the reads with MiXCR anew, one entry per CDR3 protein. The table has about 500,000 distinct CDR3 sequences, roughly 34% seen once; the top ten hold about a sixth. The CDR3 runs 16 residues. Germline CDR1 is MGHRA and CDR2 is YSYEKL. Trimming at V came to 4 bases and at J to 0 bases, leaving 4 bases not matched to a gene. This sample is drawn from a study of T cell repertoires in cytomegalovirus infection. Study results and caveats: Cumulative public TCR beta family frequency identified CMV carriers with the relevant HLA.

The receptor was derived from a human donor in good health (CMV status not recorded). Some clones in this sample may be carry-over from other donors' samples. V and J are TRBV4-1 and TRBJ2-7, with 12 positions matching TRBD2. Sequenced material: cultured PBMCs, taken from culture after CMV antigen stimulation. CDR3 amino acids: CASSLLAGGTSYEQYF. In DNA form, the CDR3 reads TGCGCCAGCAGCCTACTAGCGGGAGGTACCTCCTACGAGCAGTACTTC.